Below are 32 T cell receptor beta chains sequenced from a single sample in a study of long-term antiretroviral therapy in people with HIV. The authors ran the immunoSEQ assay, v3.0, at survey level. Profiling relied on immunoSEQ multiplex PCR, and the TCRdb table lists in-frame clones only, not all of them. The table records just under 40,000 clones, less than 90% of them present only once. This material consisted of unsorted PBMCs, taken just before starting antiretroviral therapy. These receptors all stem from a woman aged 18-30 years with HIV.

The chain employs TRBV9 and TRBJ2-3; 8 nucleotides line up with TRBD2. V lost 3 bases and J lost 3; bases outside the gene matches: 9. The V gene's germline CDR1 is SGDLS and CDR2 YYNGEE. This CDR3 is built from 16 residues. The CDR3 here is CASSDNPGLETDTQYF. Here the CDR3 DNA reads TGTGCCAGCAGCGATAATCCGGGACTAGAAACAGATACGCAGTATTTT.

The V and J genes are TRBV11-3 and TRBJ1-1; a possible D gene is TRBD1 (5 bases). The CDR3 length is 14 residues. Trimming took 1 base from V and 7 from J, leaving 13 bases between them. Germline V gene sequence: CDR1 SGHNT, CDR2 YENEEA. The CDR3 DNA sequence: TGTGCCAGCAGCTTAGGTCGGGGGACGAGTGAAGCTTTCTTT. This translates into CASSLGRGTSEAFF.

The V gene is TRBV28, the J gene TRBJ2-6; TRBD1 aligns across 7 bases. CDR1 and CDR2 (germline): MDHEN, SYDVKM. The CDR3 is 18 amino acids. V shed 3 bases and J 0 bases; nucleotides not matched to a gene: 8. The DNA for the CDR3 is TGTGCCAGCAGTTTCCCGACAGGGCCGAGCTCTGGGGCCAACGTCCTGACTTTC. It specifies CASSFPTGPSSGANVLTF.

This chain connects TRBV7-6 to TRBJ2-5; either TRBD1 or TRBD2 may fit D (6 bases each). Trimming pared 5 bases from V and 3 bases from J, leaving 13 bases between. Per germline, CDR1 SGHVS and CDR2 FNYEAQ. The CDR3 extends over 14 amino acids. DNA for the CDR3: TGTGCCAGCAGCCCTCGGGGGCCGGAAGAGACCCAGTACTTC. Protein: CASSPRGPEETQYF.

This CDR3 reads CASSFWRQQETQYF. CDR3 nucleotides: TGTGCCAGCAGTTTCTGGAGACAGCAAGAGACCCAGTACTTC. The chain employs TRBV28 and TRBJ2-5, with D possibly TRBD1 on 5 matching bases. CDR1 and CDR2 (germline): MDHEN, SYDVKM. V lost 3 bases and J lost 2, with 10 bases in between. The CDR3 has 14 amino acids.

This clone was observed once. V is TRBV21-1 and J is TRBJ2-7; the table gives TRBD2 as D, unverified against the DNA. TRBV21-1 is marked as a pseudogene. CDR3 length equals 13 residues. CDR3 DNA sequence: TGTGCCAGCAGCAAAGTCTTAAGCGAAAAGCAGTACTTC. It specifies CASSKVLSEKQYF.

The rearrangement uses TRBV28 and TRBJ1-3, with no clear D. The CDR3 is 16 amino acids. Trimming left V 10 bases short and J 0 bases short, with 19 bases between. CDR1 MDHEN and CDR2 SYDVKM come from the germline V gene. Here the CDR3 DNA reads TGTGCCACTGTTCGAGGGAGGTTCAGCTCTGGAAACACCATATATTTT. Protein product: CATVRGRFSSGNTIYF.

V is TRBV4-3 and J is TRBJ2-1; D might be TRBD2 (7 bases). The V and J ends lost 0 bases and 10 bases respectively, with 34 bases between them. CDR3 length: 21 residues. In germline, CDR1 is LGHNA, CDR2 YSLEER. The CDR3, as DNA: TGCGCCAGCAGCCAAGACGTGGGAGGGACAACAAACCTTTATAATGTTGTCGAGCAGTTCTTC. This encodes CASSQDVGGTTNLYNVVEQFF.

V is TRBV7-3 and J is TRBJ2-7; TRBD2 aligns across 8 bases. In germline, CDR1 is SGHTA, CDR2 FQGTGA. With 2 bases clipped from V and 5 bases from J, the junction kept 8 bases outside the gene matches. This CDR3 contains 15 residues. DNA for the CDR3: TGTGCCAGCAGCTTAGTAGGGGCGGGAGGCCACGAGCAGTACTTC. Protein: CASSLVGAGGHEQYF.

This clone is medium-sized by share. V is TRBV19 and J is TRBJ2-2; D not certain. This CDR3 is built from 14 residues. Trimming cost V 0 bases and J 6 bases, with 8 bases left between them. Germline lookup yields CDR1 LNHDA and CDR2 SQIVND (reference sequence). CDR3 DNA: TGTGCCAGTAGTATAGAGCTCTGGGCCGGGGAGCTGTTTTTT. It translates to CASSIELWAGELFF. Supplemented by reference TRBV19 and TRBJ2-2, the full variable domain reads DGGITQSPKYLFRKEGQNVTLSCEQNLNHDAMYWYRQDPGQGLRLIYYSQIVNDFQKGDIAEGYSVSREKKESFPLTVTSAQKNPTAFYLCASSIELWAGELFFGEGSRLTVL.

V gene TRBV7-9 combines with J gene TRBJ1-2, with a possible D match to TRBD1 (6 bases). Germline CDR1 and CDR2: SEHNR and FQNEAQ (reference sequence). The CDR3 extends over 13 amino acids. Trimming removed 5 bases at V and 8 bases at J, with 15 bases between. Here the CDR3 DNA reads TGTGCCAGCAGCCCCAGTGGGGGCAGGGGCTACACCTTC. Translated, it gives CASSPSGGRGYTF.

This chain uses TRBV7-2 with TRBJ1-1; unclear D gene. The CDR3 length is 17 residues. In germline, CDR1 is SGHTA, CDR2 FQGNSA. Trimming left V 1 base short and J 3 bases short, with 18 bases between. The CDR3 sequence is CASSLVAGSLGDTEAFF. As DNA, the CDR3 is TGTGCCAGCAGCTTAGTGGCAGGCTCCCTTGGGGACACTGAAGCTTTCTTT.

J is TRBJ1-1 and V is TRBV5-4; a weak D match, TRBD1 (6 bases). Between the trimmed V and J ends, which lost 4 bases and 1 base, there was a span of 17 bases. This CDR3 is 16 amino acids long. Germline loops: CDR1 SGHNT, CDR2 YYREEE (reference sequence). This CDR3 is CASSGGPRDKNTEAFF. CDR3 DNA: TGTGCCAGCAGCGGGGGCCCAAGGGACAAGAACACTGAAGCTTTCTTT.

The rearrangement joins TRBV9 to TRBJ1-3; no reliable D call. The germline CDR1 and CDR2 sequences are SGDLS and YYNGEE. Deletions cut 0 bases from V and 3 bases from J, with 7 bases between. The CDR3 has 14 residues. In DNA form, the CDR3 reads TGTGCCAGCAGCGTAGACGGTGTTGGAAACACCATATATTTT. Encoded protein: CASSVDGVGNTIYF. The entire variable domain, with the rest obtained from reference TRBV9 and TRBJ1-3, is as follows: DSGVTQTPKHLITATGQRVTLRCSPRSGDLSVYWYQQSLDQGLQFLIQYYNGEERAKGNILERFSAQQFPDLHSELNLSSLELGDSALYFCASSVDGVGNTIYFGEGSWLTVV.

This chain joins TRBV10-3 and TRBJ2-7; D is perhaps TRBD1 (6 bases). This CDR3 spans 17 amino acids. The V and J ends lost 4 bases and 3 bases respectively, with 22 bases between them. Germline CDR1 and CDR2: ENHRY and SYGVKD. CDR3 loop: CAISVLGRHPGVYEQYF. The CDR3 DNA reads as TGTGCCATCAGTGTCCTAGGGCGGCATCCAGGGGTCTACGAGCAGTACTTC.

This chain uses TRBV9 with TRBJ2-3, with no clear D. This CDR3 is 16 amino acids long. Per the germline V gene, CDR1 is SGDLS and CDR2 is YYNGEE. V gave up 0 bases and J gave up 0 bases, with 11 bases separating them. DNA of the CDR3: TGTGCCAGCAGCGTAGGTCCAAGCGCTAGCACAGATACGCAGTATTTT. It specifies CASSVGPSASTDTQYF.

The J gene is TRBJ2-1, the V gene TRBV28; D is unresolved. This CDR3 region has 17 residues. The V and J ends lost 3 bases and 3 bases respectively, with 18 bases between them. Germline lookup yields CDR1 MDHEN and CDR2 SYDVKM. The CDR3 is CASSFLVPEFDYNEQFF. Here the CDR3 DNA reads TGTGCCAGCAGTTTCCTTGTCCCGGAGTTTGACTACAATGAGCAGTTCTTC.

The rearrangement uses TRBV5-1 and TRBJ2-6; 7 nucleotides align to TRBD1. The germline V gene encodes CDR1 SGHRS and CDR2 YFSETQ. V lost 2 bases, J lost 1 base, and 12 bases stayed unmatched. This CDR3 has 19 residues. The CDR3 DNA follows: TGCGCCAGCAGCTTAAAGGGACAGCAGGGGTCGTCTGGGGCCAACGTCCTGACTTTC. Its translation is CASSLKGQQGSSGANVLTF.

The chain joins TRBV19 to TRBJ2-4, with TRBD2 as a possible D gene (6 bases). V was cut by 5 bases and J by 8 bases, with 13 bases left in between. The germline V gene encodes CDR1 LNHDA and CDR2 SQIVND (reference sequence). This CDR3 spans 13 amino acids. CDR3 amino acids: CASSPEGEDIQYF. CDR3 bases: TGTGCCAGTAGTCCTGAAGGGGAGGACATTCAGTACTTC.

This chain uses TRBV7-9 with TRBJ2-5, with a weak D call TRBD2 (5 bases). From germline, CDR1 is SEHNR and CDR2 FQNEAQ (reference sequence). The CDR3 totals 15 residues. Trimming shortened V by 1 base and J by 5 bases, and 14 bases separated the two germline ends. The CDR3 spells CASSLGRVLQETQYF. CDR3 coding DNA: TGTGCCAGCAGCTTAGGGCGGGTCTTACAGGAGACCCAGTACTTC.

The CDR3 loop reads CASSKSVRPTRNPNGYTF. CDR3 in DNA: TGTGCCAGCAGCAAAAGTGTGCGGCCTACGAGGAACCCCAATGGCTACACCTTC. V is TRBV21-1 and J is TRBJ1-2. TRBV21-1 is deemed a pseudogene. The CDR3 consists of 18 residues.

CDR3 DNA: TGTGCCAGCTCACCCGGGACAGGGGGCCTCGGCGAGCAGTACTTC. Amino acid sequence: CASSPGTGGLGEQYF. This chain connects TRBV18 to TRBJ2-7; 12 nucleotides match TRBD1. The CDR3 runs to 15 residues. V shed 3 bases and J 6 bases; nucleotides not matched to a gene: 6. Germline values: CDR1 KGHSH, CDR2 LQKENI.

In DNA form, the CDR3 reads TGCGCCAGCAGCCAAGATAGGGGACCGGGGGCCTACAATGAGCAGTTCTTC. Translating it yields CASSQDRGPGAYNEQFF. V is TRBV4-3 and J is TRBJ2-1, with TRBD2 as a possible D gene (6 bases). V was pared by 0 bases and J by 2 bases, with 14 bases between. CDR3 size: 17 residues. CDR1 and CDR2 from the germline V gene are LGHNA and YSLEER.

The J gene is TRBJ1-4, the V gene TRBV7-9, with 9 nucleotides matching TRBD1. This CDR3 region has 14 residues. After removal of 3 bases from V and 4 bases from J, the junction contained 0 bases not matched to a gene. Germline-derived CDR1 and CDR2 are SEHNR and FQNEAQ (reference sequence). In DNA, the CDR3 is TGTGCCAGCAGCTTGGGACAGGGTAATGAAAAACTGTTTTTT. Its protein product is CASSLGQGNEKLFF.

The chain links TRBV5-1 to TRBJ2-1, with D unclear. The CDR3 covers 11 residues. V shed 2 bases and J shed 10 bases, with 7 bases lying between them. Germline-derived CDR1 and CDR2 are SGHRS and YFSETQ. This CDR3 is CASSFVGEQFF. The CDR3 DNA reads as TGCGCCAGCAGCTTCGTGGGCGAGCAGTTCTTC.

A few counts support this clone. J is TRBJ2-7 and V is TRBV7-2, with TRBD2 as a possible D gene (6 bases). CDR1 is SGHTA, CDR2 FQGNSA, per germline. This CDR3 contains 16 residues. Between the trimmed V and J ends, which lost 4 bases and 0 bases, there was a span of 16 bases. Written as DNA, the CDR3 is TGTGCCAGCAGCTCCAAGGGCGGGGTTAGCTCCTACGAGCAGTACTTC. It translates to CASSSKGGVSSYEQYF.

The V and J genes are TRBV2 and TRBJ2-7; 8 bases line up with TRBD2. Trimming took 6 bases from V and 5 from J; bases not matched to a gene: 9. There are 14 residues in the CDR3. CDR1 SNHLY and CDR2 FYNNEI come from the germline V gene. This CDR3 reads CASRAGTSGDEQYF. CDR3 coding DNA: TGTGCCAGCAGGGCGGGGACTAGTGGAGACGAGCAGTACTTC.

The table lists this clone with a count of one. The CDR3 nucleotides are TGCGCCAGCAGCCTCCTAGGGACAGGGTTAGGTCACGAGCAGTACTTC. This codes for CASSLLGTGLGHEQYF. The genes are TRBV4-3 and TRBJ2-7; 9 bases map to TRBD1. In germline, CDR1 is LGHNA, CDR2 YSLEER. The CDR3 length is 16 residues. The junction had 12 bases not matched to a gene; V was cut back by 4 bases and J by 5 bases.

The rearrangement joins TRBV4-1 to TRBJ2-5; 8 bases are a match to TRBD2. V shed 1 base and J 9 bases; nucleotides not matched to a gene: 19. This CDR3 contains 18 residues. CDR1 is MGHRA and CDR2 is YSYEKL in the germline V gene. CDR3 DNA sequence: TGCGCCAGCAGCCAAGGGGGAGGGGTCGGGAGGGCCCGGAGGGCCCAGTACTTC. Translated, it gives CASSQGGGVGRARRAQYF.

The chain links TRBV7-2 to TRBJ1-3; TRBD1 matches 7 bases. The CDR3 contains 18 residues. Per germline, CDR1 SGHTA and CDR2 FQGNSA. V was pared by 5 bases and J by 4 bases, with 17 bases of the junction left unmatched. The CDR3 coding sequence is TGTGCCAGCAGCCCGACCGGACGACAGGGCTTAAGAGGAAACACCATATATTTT. This translates into CASSPTGRQGLRGNTIYF. The full variable domain, completed using reference TRBV7-2 and TRBJ1-3, is GAGVSQSPSNKVTEKGKDVELRCDPISGHTALYWYRQSLGQGLEFLIYFQGNSAPDKSGLPSDRFSAERTGGSVSTLTIQRTQQEDSAVYLCASSPTGRQGLRGNTIYFGEGSWLTVV.

This clone was found a few times. This chain links TRBV6-4 with TRBJ2-3, with 8 bases that match TRBD2. V dropped 8 bases and J dropped 2; count of bases not matched to a gene: 9. Germline V CDR1 and CDR2: MRHNA, SNTAGT. This CDR3 is built from 15 residues. CDR3 DNA sequence: TGTGCCAGCCGGCTCGGGAGGGGCCCCACAGATACGCAGTATTTT. The encoded protein is CASRLGRGPTDTQYF.

This clone was detected a few times. V gene TRBV7-9 combines with J gene TRBJ1-1; no definite D call. Germline loops: CDR1 SEHNR, CDR2 FQNEAQ (reference sequence). V lost 6 bases and J lost 0, with 8 bases in between. This CDR3 comprises 13 residues. The CDR3 reads CASSLFMNTEAFF. CDR3 sequence (DNA): TGTGCCAGCAGTTTATTCATGAACACTGAAGCTTTCTTT. Full variable domain (outside the CDR3, taken from reference TRBV7-9 and TRBJ1-1): DTGVSQNPRHKITKRGQNVTFRCDPISEHNRLYWYRQTLGQGPEFLTYFQNEAQLEKSRLLSDRFSAERPKGSFSTLEIQRTEQGDSAMYLCASSLFMNTEAFFGQGTRLTVV.